This is a list of T cell receptor beta chains from one sample in a study of blood T cell repertoires in COVID-19. The protocol was immunoSEQ multiplex PCR, while the TCRdb copy is restricted to in-frame clones and leaves out a portion. The table records approximately 190,000 clones, 84% of them present only once. Specimen: peripheral blood. These receptors came from a human donor in a cohort sampled during active COVID-19. The CDR3 runs from the conserved cysteine through the conserved F or W. The order of the fields is J gene, V gene, clone size, D gene, CDR3 DNA, CDR3 protein. A D gene is named only where the DNA matches it firmly. Some rows mark clone size as missing; the rest say once, few, many or name a class of expanded clone.

>TRBJ1-5|TRBV27|-|-
TGTGCCAGCAGTTTCAGTGGACCGGGGTTTAATCAGCCCCAGCATTTT
CASSFSGPGFNQPQHF
>TRBJ1-1|TRBV29-1|-|-
TGCAGCGTTGCCTTTGGAGGGAACACTGAAGCTTTCTTT
CSVAFGGNTEAFF
>TRBJ1-1|TRBV2|few|-
TGTGCCAGCAGTGGAACCGTAGGGGAGAACACTGAAGCTTTCTTT
CASSGTVGENTEAFF
>TRBJ1-3|TRBV9|-|-
TGTGCCAGCAGCGTAGATGAGAGGAGCTCTGGAAACACCATATATTTT
CASSVDERSSGNTIYF
>TRBJ2-1|TRBV5-4|-|TRBD2
TGTGCCAGCACGGGAGAGGGACTAGGGTCATCCTACAATGAGCAGTTCTTC
CASTGEGLGSSYNEQFF
>TRBJ1-1|TRBV18|-|-
TGTGCCAGCTCCCCGGGACAAAACACTGAAGCTTTCTTT
CASSPGQNTEAFF
>TRBJ2-3|TRBV11-3|-|TRBD1
TGTGCCAGCCGAGAGGGGGCCCACACAGATACGCAGTATTTT
CASREGAHTDTQYF
>TRBJ1-1|TRBV6-5|-|TRBD1
TGTGCCAGCAGGGGGAGCGGGACAGGGAGAGAAGCTTTCTTT
CASRGSGTGREAFF
>TRBJ1-1|TRBV3-1/TRBV3-2|-|-
TGTGCCAGCAGCCAGAGGGGGGAAGCTTTCTTT
CASSQRGEAFF
>TRBJ2-7|TRBV20-1|few|-
TGCAGTGCTAGAGAAGACAGAAAGCAGTACTTC
CSAREDRKQYF
>TRBJ1-1|TRBV7-9|-|TRBD1
TGTGCCAGCAGCCTAGGGACAGGGGGCGCGTTCGCTGAAGCTTTCTTT
CASSLGTGGAFAEAFF
>TRBJ2-1|TRBV3-1/TRBV3-2|-|-
TGTGCCAGCAGCCGAGAATACTACAGGAGCTCCTACAATGAGCAGTTCTTC
CASSREYYRSSYNEQFF
>TRBJ1-5|TRBV29-1|-|-
TGCAGCGTTGTTTGGGGGGTCAATCAGCCCCAGCATTTT
CSVVWGVNQPQHF
>TRBJ1-5|TRBV6-5|few|TRBD1
TGTGCCAGCATGATACAGGGGGACCAGCCCCAGCATTTT
CASMIQGDQPQHF
>TRBJ1-1|TRBV3-1/TRBV3-2|-|-
TGTGCCAGCAGTGGAGACTTATGGTACACTGAAGCTTTCTTT
CASSGDLWYTEAFF
>TRBJ1-5|TRBV7-9|few|TRBD1
TGTGCCAGCCAACAGGGGAGCAATCAGCCCCAGCATTTT
CASQQGSNQPQHF
>TRBJ1-1|TRBV5-1|-|TRBD1
TGCGCCAGCAGCTCGACAGGGGGAAGCCCTGAAGCTTTCTTT
CASSSTGGSPEAFF
>TRBJ2-2|TRBV18|few|-
TGTGCCAGCTCACCCTCAGGGGCCGCGGCCGGGGAGCTGTTTTTT
CASSPSGAAAGELFF
>TRBJ1-1|TRBV3-1/TRBV3-2|-|-
TGTGCCAGCAGAACACGCGGGAACACTGAAGCTTTCTTT
CASRTRGNTEAFF
>TRBJ1-4|TRBV18|few|TRBD1
TGTGCCAGCTCACCTCTACAGGGGGCGGATTATGAAAAACTGTTTTTT
CASSPLQGADYEKLFF
>TRBJ1-5|TRBV6-5|-|-
TGTGCCAGCAGTCAGGGCCCCAATCAGCCCCAGCATTTT
CASSQGPNQPQHF
>TRBJ2-5|TRBV10-3|once|-
TGTGCCATCAGTGAGGCTCAACGGGATGGGACCCAGTACTTC
CAISEAQRDGTQYF
>TRBJ1-1|TRBV7-6|few|TRBD1
TGTGCCAGCAGCAGAGGGGGCTCTTCCGGTGAAGCTTTCTTT
CASSRGGSSGEAFF
>TRBJ1-5|TRBV6-5|few|TRBD1
TGTGCCAGCAGTTCCGGGACAGGGATCTTACAGCCCCAGCATTTT
CASSSGTGILQPQHF
>TRBJ2-5|TRBV3-1/TRBV3-2|-|TRBD2
TGTGCCAGCAGCCTGACTAGCGGGGCTCCCCAAGAGACCCAGTACTTC
CASSLTSGAPQETQYF
>TRBJ2-2|TRBV14|-|-
TGTGCCAGCAGCTTCGGGAGTGGGGAGCTGTTTTTT
CASSFGSGELFF
>TRBJ1-5|TRBV28|-|TRBD1
TGTGCCAGCATTACAGGGGGAAGGGGCAATCAGCCCCAGCATTTT
CASITGGRGNQPQHF
>TRBJ1-5|TRBV19|few|TRBD1
TGTGCCACCGAGGACAGGGATGGTCAGCCCCAGCATTTT
CATEDRDGQPQHF
>TRBJ2-7|TRBV2|-|TRBD1
TGTGCCAGCAGCCGGGACAGGAGCTCCTACGAGCAGTACTTC
CASSRDRSSYEQYF
>TRBJ2-3|TRBV19|-|TRBD1
TGTGCCAGTAGTATATCAAGGGGACAGAGCACAGATACGCAGTATTTT
CASSISRGQSTDTQYF
>TRBJ1-3|TRBV7-9|-|-
TGTGCCAGCAGTTTTTTTCCCCCCGGGTCCGGAAACACCATATATTTT
CASSFFPPGSGNTIYF
>TRBJ2-2|TRBV7-8|-|-
TGTGCCAGCAGCATCCGACAGGAAGAACCGATAACCGGGGAGCTGTTTTTT
CASSIRQEEPITGELFF
>TRBJ2-7|TRBV6-1|-|-
TGTGCCAGCAGTCGGACTGATTACAAGCAGTACTTC
CASSRTDYKQYF
>TRBJ2-5|TRBV18|-|TRBD1
TGTGCCAGCTCACCACGGGACAGTATCCAAGAGACCCAGTACTTC
CASSPRDSIQETQYF
>TRBJ1-2|TRBV12-3/TRBV12-4|-|TRBD1
TGTGCCAGCAGGCCACAGGGGGGCGGCTACACCTTC
CASRPQGGGYTF
>TRBJ1-2|TRBV5-1|-|TRBD1
TGCGCCAGCAGCAACGGACAGGGGGTGACTAACTATGGCTACACCTTC
CASSNGQGVTNYGYTF
>TRBJ2-2|TRBV3-1/TRBV3-2|-|-
TGTGCCAGCAGCCAATTCTACACCGGGACTGTACTCGGGGAGCTGTTTTTT
CASSQFYTGTVLGELFF
>TRBJ2-2|TRBV28|-|TRBD1
TGTGCCAGCAGAAGGGACAGGGTTAACGGGGAGCTGTTTTTT
CASRRDRVNGELFF
>TRBJ1-3|TRBV7-9|-|TRBD1
TGTGCCAGCAGCGATACAGGGACAGGCGCTGGAAACACCATATATTTT
CASSDTGTGAGNTIYF
>TRBJ1-4|TRBV27|-|-
TGTGCCAGCTCTCGAGGCGGATTTAATGAAAAACTGTTTTTT
CASSRGGFNEKLFF
>TRBJ1-2|TRBV29-1|-|-
TGCAGCGTATCTTCTAGGGACTACAGGTCGAAGGCCTTC
CSVSSRDYRSKAF
>TRBJ1-2|TRBV28|-|-
TGTGCCAGCAGTTTAGAGGGCAGGATGGGCTACTATGGCTACACCTTC
CASSLEGRMGYYGYTF
>TRBJ1-2|TRBV7-8|-|TRBD1
TGTGCCAGCAGCTACGACAGGGACTATGGCTACACCTTC
CASSYDRDYGYTF
>TRBJ2-1|TRBV10-3|-|TRBD2
TGTGCCATCAGTGAGCCGGGACTAGCGGGGGGCAATGAGCAGTTCTTC
CAISEPGLAGGNEQFF
>TRBJ2-5|TRBV11-2|-|-
TGTGCCAGCAGCTGGACTAAGGGGGAGACCCAGTACTTC
CASSWTKGETQYF
>TRBJ1-5|TRBV28|few|-
TGTGCCAGCAGTTTAATCCGGGGGAGCAATCAGCCCCAGCATTTT
CASSLIRGSNQPQHF
>TRBJ2-7|TRBV14|-|-
TGTGCCAGCAGCCATCAGTACACCCCCTACGAGCAGTACTTC
CASSHQYTPYEQYF
>TRBJ2-5|TRBV7-3|-|-
TGTGCCAGCAGCTTAGACCCCCGAGGAGAGACCCAGTACTTC
CASSLDPRGETQYF
>TRBJ2-5|TRBV5-1|-|-
TGCGCCAGCAGCTTGCCGGGGATCCAAGAGACCCAGTACTTC
CASSLPGIQETQYF
>TRBJ1-4|TRBV18|-|-
TGTGCCAGCTCACCGGGGCCGGAACGAACTAATGAAAAACTGTTTTTT
CASSPGPERTNEKLFF
>TRBJ2-5|TRBV5-1|-|TRBD1
TGCGCCAGCAGCGTGGGACAGAAGCAAGAGACCCAGTACTTC
CASSVGQKQETQYF
>TRBJ1-2|TRBV7-9|-|-
TGTGCCAGCAGCTCTACAGGGTACGGCTATGGCTACACCTTC
CASSSTGYGYGYTF
>TRBJ2-2|TRBV6-2/TRBV6-3|-|-
TGTGCCAGCAGTTACTTTCCTTTGAGGGGGTTCGGGGAGCTGTTTTTT
CASSYFPLRGFGELFF